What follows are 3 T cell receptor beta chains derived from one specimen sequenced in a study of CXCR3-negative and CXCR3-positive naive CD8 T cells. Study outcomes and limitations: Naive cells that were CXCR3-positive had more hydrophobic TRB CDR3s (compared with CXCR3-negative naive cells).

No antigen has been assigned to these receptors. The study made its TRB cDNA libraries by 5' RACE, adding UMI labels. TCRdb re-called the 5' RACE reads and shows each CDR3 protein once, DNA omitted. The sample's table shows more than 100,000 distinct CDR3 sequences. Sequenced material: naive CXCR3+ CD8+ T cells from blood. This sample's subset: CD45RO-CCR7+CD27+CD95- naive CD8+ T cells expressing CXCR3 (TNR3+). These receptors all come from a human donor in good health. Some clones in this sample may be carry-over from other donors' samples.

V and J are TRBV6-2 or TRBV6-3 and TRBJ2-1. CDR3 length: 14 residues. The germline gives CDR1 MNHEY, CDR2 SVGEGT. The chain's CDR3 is CASRQISSSHEQFF.

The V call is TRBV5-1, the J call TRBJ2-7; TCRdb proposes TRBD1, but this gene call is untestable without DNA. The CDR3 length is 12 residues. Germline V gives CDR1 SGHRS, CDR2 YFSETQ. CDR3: CASSHLLVRRYF.

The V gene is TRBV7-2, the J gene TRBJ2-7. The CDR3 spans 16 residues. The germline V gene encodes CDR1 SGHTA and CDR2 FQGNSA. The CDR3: CASSFAGYPISYEQYF. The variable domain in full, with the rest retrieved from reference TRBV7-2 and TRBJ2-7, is GAGVSQSPSNKVTEKGKDVELRCDPISGHTALYWYRQSLGQGLEFLIYFQGNSAPDKSGLPSDRFSAERTGGSVSTLTIQRTQQEDSAVYLCASSFAGYPISYEQYFGPGTRLTVT.